These 13 T cell receptor beta chains were all obtained from the same sample, sequenced in a study of CD8 T cells in Susac syndrome (dated by TCRdb to the late 2010s). The library was made by the immunoSEQ multiplex PCR assay. RNA was extracted using the RNeasy kit, and about 0.45 to 1 microgram was reverse transcribed with random hexamers. The raw public data were reprocessed by TCRdb itself: fastp quality trimming at Q25, MiXCR clonotype calling, in-frame beta chains only. Each record represents a unique CDR3 protein, reported with the most common genes and DNA among its rows. The sample table lists roughly 400,000 distinct CDR3 sequences, more than 80% of them with a count of one. The ten largest clones add up to more than 0.09% of the sample. Material: CD8+ T cells from PBMCs. These receptor sequences come from a human donor with multiple sclerosis.

The genes are TRBV20-1 and TRBJ1-5, with 10 bases lining up with TRBD1. The CDR3 has 18 amino acids. Germline V gene lookup returns CDR1 DFQATT and CDR2 SNEGSKA (reference sequence). The CDR3 region has the DNA TGCAGCGCCTTTCTCCGGGGACAGGGGAATAGGGCAGATCAGCCCCAGCATTTT. The encoded protein is CSAFLRGQGNRADQPQHF.

The chain joins TRBV18 to TRBJ2-2, with D perhaps matching TRBD1 (7 bases). CDR1 KGHSH and CDR2 LQKENI come from the germline V gene. Trimming took off 3 bases at V and 11 bases at J, with 16 bases between the two ends. The CDR3 contains 14 residues. This CDR3 reads CASSPDREEGELFF. DNA for the CDR3: TGTGCCAGCTCACCCGACAGGGAGGAAGGAGAGCTGTTTTTT.

This chain connects TRBV20-1 to TRBJ2-3; D gene uncertain. The CDR3 is 13 residues long. The germline V gene has CDR1 DFQATT and CDR2 SNEGSKA (reference sequence). The ends were cut back, 0 bases at V and 4 bases at J, with 8 bases in the middle. The CDR3, as DNA: TGCAGTGCTAGAGATCTAGGCCCAGATACGCAGTATTTT. It translates to CSARDLGPDTQYF.

This clonotype has just one count. This chain joins TRBV6-4 and TRBJ2-3, with TRBD2 identical over 8 bases. J was trimmed by 4 bases and V by 0 bases; bases with no gene match: 3. CDR1 and CDR2 (germline): MRHNA, SNTAGT. CDR3 size: 15 residues. In DNA form, the CDR3 reads TGTGCCAGCAGTGACTCTCCGGGGGGGCCAGATACGCAGTATTTT. It yields the protein CASSDSPGGPDTQYF.

This chain joins TRBV4-1 and TRBJ2-3; TRBD2 agrees at 13 bases. CDR1 and CDR2 (germline): MGHRA, YSYEKL. With 5 bases clipped from V and 4 bases from J, the junction kept 15 bases outside the gene matches. The CDR3 has 19 amino acids. The CDR3 coding sequence is TGCGCCAGCAGCTTCGTTCCTGGACTAGCGGGAGTTCTTCCAGATACGCAGTATTTT. Residues: CASSFVPGLAGVLPDTQYF.

V and J are TRBV25-1 and TRBJ2-7; D uncertain. In germline, CDR1 is MGHDK, CDR2 SYGVNS. The CDR3 runs to 12 residues. The ends were cut back, 4 bases at V and 5 bases at J, with 9 bases in the middle. The CDR3 DNA follows: TGTGCCAGCAGTGGGCCTTCCCACGAGCAGTACTTC. Amino acids: CASSGPSHEQYF.

The gene calls are TRBV27 and TRBJ1-1, with 7 bases identical to TRBD1. The CDR3 consists of 14 residues. Germline-derived CDR1 and CDR2 are MNHEY and SMNVEV (reference sequence). The V gene end was trimmed by 1 base and the J gene end by 5 bases; junction bases not matched to a gene: 4. The DNA of the CDR3 is TGTGCCAGCAGTTTATACGGGACAGTAACTGAAGCTTTCTTT. This encodes CASSLYGTVTEAFF.

A few counts support this clonotype. DNA for the CDR3: TGTGCCAGCAGTTTTGGGGGAAGCTCCTACAATGAGCAGTTCTTC. It translates to CASSFGGSSYNEQFF. J is TRBJ2-1 and V is TRBV27; TRBD1 or TRBD2 may be the D gene (5 bases each). Germline assignment: CDR1 MNHEY and CDR2 SMNVEV (reference sequence). With 3 bases removed from V and 0 bases from J, the gap between germline ends came to 9 bases. This CDR3 has 15 residues.

This clonotype has a single count. The CDR3 DNA follows: TGTGCCAGCAGTCCACTGGCCGGGGGCGCGGCTGGAAACACCATATATTTT. Translation gives CASSPLAGGAAGNTIYF. The chain has TRBV6-1 and TRBJ1-3; TRBD1 is a possible D gene (6 bases). The CDR3 consists of 17 residues. V was pared by 5 bases and J by 2 bases, with 19 bases between. The germline gives CDR1 MNHNS, CDR2 SASEGT.

This clonotype was counted between two and nine times. The J gene is TRBJ2-1, the V gene TRBV11-3; 7 nucleotides agree with TRBD1. The CDR3 length is 17 residues. Germline-derived CDR1 and CDR2 are SGHNT and YENEEA. J lost 6 bases, V lost 5 bases, and 16 bases had no gene match. CDR3 bases: TGTGCCAGCAGCCTTACAGGGGCCCGCCTCCTAGGCAATGAGCAGTTCTTC. Amino acids: CASSLTGARLLGNEQFF.

The gene calls are TRBV6-5 and TRBJ2-1; 8 positions match TRBD1. Germline CDR1 and CDR2: MNHEY and SVGAGI. The CDR3 totals 15 residues. V shed 5 bases and J 7 bases; nucleotides not matched to a gene: 10. As DNA, the CDR3 is TGTGCCAGCAGTCGTCGGACAGGGAATATGAATGAGCAGTTCTTC. Translating it yields CASSRRTGNMNEQFF.

The rearrangement uses TRBV6-2 or TRBV6-3 and TRBJ2-7, with 7 bases fitting TRBD1. CDR3 length equals 15 residues. The germline gives CDR1 MNHEY, CDR2 SVGEGT. The ends lost 5 bases at V and 0 bases at J; junction bases unmatched: 7. The CDR3 here is CASSTEDRLSYEQYF. The DNA for the CDR3 is TGTGCCAGCAGTACCGAGGACAGGCTCTCCTACGAGCAGTACTTC.

The chain is built from TRBV7-9 and TRBJ2-6; tentative D call: TRBD1 (6 bases). Trimming took 5 bases from V and 0 from J, leaving 17 bases between them. The CDR3 extends over 18 amino acids. Germline CDR1 is SEHNR and CDR2 is FQNEAQ (reference sequence). The DNA for the CDR3 is TGTGCCAGCAGCCCCCCGTGGACAGACCCCTCTGGGGCCAACGTCCTGACTTTC. Protein: CASSPPWTDPSGANVLTF.